This TCR beta chain is from a study of TIL therapy for anti-PD-1-resistant metastatic lung cancer. At the level of the study: Most patients had lung adenocarcinoma; a few tumors were EGFR-mutant, two ALK-rearranged; half smoked currently or formerly.

Time point in this sample: pre-treatment sample, taken before nivolumab and TIL therapy. The immunoSEQ assay was v3. Assay used: immunoSEQ multiplex PCR; TCRdb lists only in-frame clones, some missing. The sample yields around 20,000 clones, about 78% seen once. Trimming took off 6 bases at V and 4 bases at J, with 10 bases between the two ends. From germline, CDR1 is LNHDA and CDR2 SQIVND (reference sequence). The CDR3 has 13 amino acids. The clonotype originates from a person aged 25 to 80 with non-small cell lung cancer. Sequencing used blood, obtained at baseline. The gene calls are TRBV19 and TRBJ2-1; tentative D call: TRBD1 (5 bases). The CDR3 is CASSRTSYNEQFF. In DNA, the CDR3 is TGTGCCAGTAGCCGGACATCGTACAATGAGCAGTTCTTC.